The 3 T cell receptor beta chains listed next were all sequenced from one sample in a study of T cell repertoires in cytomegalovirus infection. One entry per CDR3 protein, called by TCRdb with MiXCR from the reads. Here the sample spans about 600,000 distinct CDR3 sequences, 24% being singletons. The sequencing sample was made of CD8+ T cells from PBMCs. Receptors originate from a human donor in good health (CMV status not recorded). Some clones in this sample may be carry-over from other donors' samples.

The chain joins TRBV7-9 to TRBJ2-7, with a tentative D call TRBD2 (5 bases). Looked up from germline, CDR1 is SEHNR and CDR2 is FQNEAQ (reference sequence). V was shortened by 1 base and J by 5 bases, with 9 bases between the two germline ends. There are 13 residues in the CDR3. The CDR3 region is CASSLELRDEQYV. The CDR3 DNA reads TGTGCCAGCAGCTTAGAATTGCGGGACGAGCAGTACGTC.

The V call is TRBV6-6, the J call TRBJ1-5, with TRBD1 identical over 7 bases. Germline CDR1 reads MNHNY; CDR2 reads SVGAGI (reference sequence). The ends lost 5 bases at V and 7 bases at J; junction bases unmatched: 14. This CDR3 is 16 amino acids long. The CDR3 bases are TGTGCCAGCAGTCCAAGACAGGGATTTCAGGACCAGCCCCAGCATTTT. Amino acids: CASSPRQGFQDQPQHF.

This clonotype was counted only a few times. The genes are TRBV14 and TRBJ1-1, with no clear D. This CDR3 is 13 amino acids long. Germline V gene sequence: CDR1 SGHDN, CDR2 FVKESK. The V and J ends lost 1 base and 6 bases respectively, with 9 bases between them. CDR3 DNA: TGTGCCAGCAGCCAAGTTGGGTCTGCTGAAGCTTTCTTT. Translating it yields CASSQVGSAEAFF.